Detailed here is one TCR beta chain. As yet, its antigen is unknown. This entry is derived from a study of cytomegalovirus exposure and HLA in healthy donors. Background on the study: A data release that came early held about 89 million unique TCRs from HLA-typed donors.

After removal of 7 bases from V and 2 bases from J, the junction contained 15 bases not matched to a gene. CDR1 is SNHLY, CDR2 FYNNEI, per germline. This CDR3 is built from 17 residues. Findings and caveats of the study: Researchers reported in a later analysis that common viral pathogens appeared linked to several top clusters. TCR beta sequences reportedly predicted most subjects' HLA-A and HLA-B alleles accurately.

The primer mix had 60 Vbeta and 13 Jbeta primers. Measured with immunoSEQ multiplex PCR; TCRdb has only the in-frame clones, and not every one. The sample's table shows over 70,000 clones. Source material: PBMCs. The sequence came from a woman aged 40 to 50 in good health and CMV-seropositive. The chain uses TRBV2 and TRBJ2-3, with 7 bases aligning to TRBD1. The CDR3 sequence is CASTRVGDSAFTDTQYF. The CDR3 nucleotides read TGTGCCAGCACCCGTGTAGGGGACAGCGCTTTCACAGATACGCAGTATTTT.